Listed below are T cell receptor beta chains from one sample, sequenced in a study of cytomegalovirus exposure and HLA in healthy donors. Sequencing used immunoSEQ multiplex PCR; TCRdb keeps in-frame clones, though not all of them. The sample includes 120,000 or so clones, about four fifths seen only once; the top ten take more than 1.5%. The sequencing sample was made of PBMCs. Every receptor here comes from a man younger than 35 in good health and CMV-seronegative. CDR3s include the opening cysteine and the closing phenylalanine or tryptophan. The D gene is left open where the match is weak. Size values are once, few and many counts, or a class for expanded clones, and some rows have none.

>TRBJ2-5|TRBV20-1|NA|NA
CSAAKETQYF
TGCAGTGCTGCGAAAGAGACCCAGTACTTC
>TRBJ1-2|TRBV19|NA|NA
CASSIQGLSDYGYTF
TGTGCCAGTAGTATACAGGGTCTTTCAGACTATGGCTACACCTTC
>TRBJ1-6|TRBV5-4|TRBD1|few
CASSRYRDSNSPLHF
TGTGCCAGCAGCCGGTACCGGGACAGCAATTCACCCCTCCACTTT
>TRBJ2-1|TRBV28|TRBD1|NA
CASRGTGGSGEQFF
TGTGCCAGCAGGGGGACAGGGGGATCAGGTGAGCAGTTCTTC
>TRBJ1-2|TRBV6-1|NA|NA
CASSPIRDTYGYTF
TGTGCCAGCAGTCCAATCCGGGACACCTATGGCTACACCTTC
>TRBJ2-7|TRBV7-2|TRBD1|NA
CASSTVTGGVEQYF
TGTGCCAGCAGCACCGTAACAGGGGGCGTCGAGCAGTACTTC
>TRBJ2-7|TRBV5-4|NA|NA
CASSSSREPYEQYF
TGTGCCAGCAGCTCCAGCCGGGAACCCTACGAGCAGTACTTC
>TRBJ1-1|TRBV19|NA|few
CASSIAGGGTEAFF
TGTGCCAGTAGTATAGCGGGCGGGGGCACTGAAGCTTTCTTT
>TRBJ1-1|TRBV27|TRBD1|NA
CASSPAWDSEAFF
TGTGCCAGCAGTCCCGCCTGGGACAGTGAAGCTTTCTTT
>TRBJ1-2|TRBV29-1|TRBD1|NA
CSVLGQGTYNYGYTF
TGCAGCGTCCTGGGACAGGGGACTTATAACTATGGCTACACCTTC
>TRBJ2-1|TRBV19|NA|NA
CASSYGESSYNEQFF
TGTGCCAGTAGTTACGGGGAGTCCTCCTACAATGAGCAGTTCTTC
>TRBJ1-6|TRBV18|NA|NA
CASREGANSPLHF
TGTGCCTCCCGAGAAGGGGCAAATTCACCCCTCCACTTT
>TRBJ2-5|TRBV5-1|TRBD2|NA
CASSLLAGAQETQYF
TGCGCCAGCAGCTTGTTAGCGGGGGCACAAGAGACCCAGTACTTC
>TRBJ1-2|TRBV5-1|NA|NA
CASSLGQGDGYTF
TGCGCCAGCAGCTTGGGGCAGGGTGATGGCTACACCTTC
>TRBJ1-1|TRBV5-1|NA|NA
CASSLDGQLNTEAFF
TGCGCCAGCAGCTTGGATGGACAGCTGAACACTGAAGCTTTCTTT
>TRBJ1-5|TRBV20-1|NA|NA
CRLDSLPSQHF
TGCAGACTCGACAGCCTCCCGTCCCAGCATTTT
>TRBJ1-1|TRBV6-1|TRBD1|few
CASSEGRQGTAFF
TGTGCCAGCAGTGAAGGTCGACAGGGAACAGCTTTCTTT
>TRBJ2-7|TRBV4-2|TRBD2|few
CASSQEGLAGGYVYEQYF
TGTGCCAGCAGCCAAGAAGGGCTAGCGGGGGGGTACGTTTACGAGCAGTACTTC
>TRBJ2-3|TRBV5-8|NA|NA
CASSFVAGTDTQYF
TGTGCCAGCAGCTTTGTTGCGGGCACAGATACGCAGTATTTT
>TRBJ1-1|TRBV5-6|TRBD1|NA
CASSPTGQGGPLNTEAFF
TGTGCCAGCAGCCCCACCGGACAGGGCGGGCCATTGAACACTGAAGCTTTCTTT
>TRBJ2-3|TRBV5-1|NA|NA
CASSLGGYTDTQYF
TGCGCCAGCAGCTTGGGAGGGTACACAGATACGCAGTATTTT
>TRBJ2-1|TRBV11-3|NA|NA
CASSLESGWNNEQFF
TGTGCCAGCAGCTTAGAGAGCGGGTGGAACAATGAGCAGTTCTTC
>TRBJ2-7|TRBV14|NA|NA
CASNLGGSYEQYF
TGTGCCAGCAACCTCGGGGGTTCCTACGAGCAGTACTTC
>TRBJ2-5|TRBV6-1|TRBD2|few
CASSGTLAGLRETQYF
TGTGCCAGCAGTGGAACCCTAGCGGGCCTTAGGGAGACCCAGTACTTC
>TRBJ2-5|TRBV7-9|NA|few
CASSLAGAAEETQYF
TGTGCCAGCAGCTTAGCGGGGGCAGCTGAAGAGACCCAGTACTTC
>TRBJ1-1|TRBV5-1|NA|NA
CASSQDTITEAFF
TGCGCCAGCAGCCAAGACACGATCACTGAAGCTTTCTTT
>TRBJ1-2|TRBV11-2|TRBD1|NA
CASSPGTGYTF
TGTGCCAGCAGCCCTGGGACAGGTTACACCTTC
>TRBJ2-2|TRBV4-3|NA|NA
CASSQSPFRQNTGELFF
TGCGCCAGCAGCCAATCCCCCTTTCGACAGAACACCGGGGAGCTGTTTTTT
>TRBJ2-3|TRBV7-6|TRBD2|NA
CASSPLAESTDTQYF
TGTGCCAGCAGCCCACTAGCGGAGAGCACAGATACGCAGTATTTT
>TRBJ1-5|TRBV18|NA|NA
CASSPRQGNQPQHF
TGTGCCAGCTCACCCCGACAGGGCAATCAGCCCCAGCATTTT
>TRBJ2-7|TRBV27|NA|NA
CASRGVAYEQYF
TGTGCCAGCAGGGGCGTCGCCTACGAGCAGTACTTC
>TRBJ1-1|TRBV29-1|NA|NA
CSVEEFWAGNTEAFF
TGCAGCGTTGAAGAATTCTGGGCGGGTAACACTGAAGCTTTCTTT